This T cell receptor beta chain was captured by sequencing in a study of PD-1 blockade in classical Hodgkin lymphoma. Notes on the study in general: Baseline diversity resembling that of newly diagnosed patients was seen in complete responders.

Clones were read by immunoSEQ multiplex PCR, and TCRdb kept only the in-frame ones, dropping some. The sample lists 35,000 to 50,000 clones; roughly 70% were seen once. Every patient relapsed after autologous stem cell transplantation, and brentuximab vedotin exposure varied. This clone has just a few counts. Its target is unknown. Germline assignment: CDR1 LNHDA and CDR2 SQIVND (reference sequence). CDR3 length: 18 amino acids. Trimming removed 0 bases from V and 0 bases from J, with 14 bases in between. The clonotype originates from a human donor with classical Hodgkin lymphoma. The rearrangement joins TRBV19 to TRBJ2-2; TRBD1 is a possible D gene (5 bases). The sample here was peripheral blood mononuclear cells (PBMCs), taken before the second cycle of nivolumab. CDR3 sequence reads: CASSIDSGHHTNTGELFF. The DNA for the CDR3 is TGTGCCAGTAGTATAGATTCCGGACACCATACGAACACCGGGGAGCTGTTTTTT.